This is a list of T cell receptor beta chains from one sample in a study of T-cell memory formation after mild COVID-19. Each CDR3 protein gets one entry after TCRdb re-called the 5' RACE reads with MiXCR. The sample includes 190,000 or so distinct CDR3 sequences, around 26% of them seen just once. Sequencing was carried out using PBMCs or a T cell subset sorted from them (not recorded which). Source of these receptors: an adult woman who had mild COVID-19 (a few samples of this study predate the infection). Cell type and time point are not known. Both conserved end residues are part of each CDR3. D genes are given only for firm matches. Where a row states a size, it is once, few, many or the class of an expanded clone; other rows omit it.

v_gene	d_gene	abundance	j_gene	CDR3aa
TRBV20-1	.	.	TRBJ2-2	CSAIKSGELFF
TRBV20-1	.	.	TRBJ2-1	CSAHPSSYNEQFF
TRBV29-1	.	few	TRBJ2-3	CSVEGSGRTDTQYF
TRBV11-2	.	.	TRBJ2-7	CASSRRVGPPYYEQYF
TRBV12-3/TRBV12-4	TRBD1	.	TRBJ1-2	CASSPSTGARYGYTF
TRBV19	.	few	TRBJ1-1	CASTLREGGTEAFF
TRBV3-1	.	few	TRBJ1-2	CASSTDNYGYTF
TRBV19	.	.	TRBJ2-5	CASSQGRTERAETQYF
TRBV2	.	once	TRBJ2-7	CASSDIGTVYEQYF
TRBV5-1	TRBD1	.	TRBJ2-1	CASSARDRGQNEQFF
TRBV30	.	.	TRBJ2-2	CAWNLDFGGELFF
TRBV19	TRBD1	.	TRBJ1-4	CASSCLDREGEKLFF
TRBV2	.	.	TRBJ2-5	CASSVGRGQETQYF
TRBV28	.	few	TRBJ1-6	CASSLRGARNSPLHF
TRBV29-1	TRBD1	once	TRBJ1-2	CSGGQGGGYTF
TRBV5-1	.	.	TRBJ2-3	CASSLLAGTQYF
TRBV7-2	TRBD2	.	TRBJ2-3	CASSSGRAGDTQYF
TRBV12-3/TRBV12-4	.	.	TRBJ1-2	CASSLRPDRHYGYTF
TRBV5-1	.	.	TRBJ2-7	CASTKGYEQYF
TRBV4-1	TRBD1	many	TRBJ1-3	CASSQADRGQANTIYF
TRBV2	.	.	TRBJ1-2	CASTRQPSIGYTF
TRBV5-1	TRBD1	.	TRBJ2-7	CASSVGQPLTASYEQYF
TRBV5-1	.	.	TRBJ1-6	CASRPSDSRTPLHF